This T cell receptor beta chain was captured in a study of T cell responses to AZD1222 COVID-19 vaccine. Regarding this clone: The antigen is unknown.

CDR3 length: 15 residues. The germline V gene has CDR1 SGHTA and CDR2 FQGNSA. V shed 3 bases and J shed 6 bases, with 12 bases lying between them. The analysis combined second doses at about 4 or about 12 weeks. Findings and limits, study-wide: The study identified only five to seven AZD1222 recipients as seropositive at baseline. It was only after the peak T cell response that any repertoires were sampled.

Sequenced by immunoSEQ multiplex PCR; TCRdb stores in-frame clones only, minus some. This sample yields over 95,000 clones, of which about 91% are seen a single time; 5.5% to 7.5% belongs to the top ten. The sequence was obtained from an adult who received the AZD1222 COVID-19 vaccine. The J gene is TRBJ1-6, the V gene TRBV7-2; unclear D gene. The material was peripheral blood, obtained 28 days after the second AZD1222 dose. The CDR3, as DNA: TGTGCCAGCAGCTTTGTAACGGGCGGTAATTCACCCCTCCACTTT. It yields the protein CASSFVTGGNSPLHF.